This T cell receptor beta chain was sequenced during a study of CD8 T cells in ankylosing spondylitis. Per germline, CDR1 MNHNS and CDR2 SASEGT. The CDR3 loop spans 13 amino acids. V lost 9 bases and J lost 6; bases outside the gene matches: 11. Study results and limitations: Among TCR beta sequences, a motif of roughly 8 highly homologous variants appeared characteristic of ankylosing spondylitis blood. Disease-linked clones proved CD8+ and comparatively uncommon in peripheral blood. The authors reported significant enrichment of disease-linked clones in matched ankylosing spondylitis synovial fluid.

TCRdb passed the 5' RACE reads through MiXCR, listing each CDR3 protein once. Of 700,000 or so distinct CDR3 sequences listed, around 17% were seen once; the top ten hold around 19%. This clonotype was seen only a few times. No antigen is known for it. V gene TRBV6-1 combines with J gene TRBJ2-7; 7 bases agree with TRBD1. The source is a male donor with ankylosing spondylitis. Sequenced sample: blood, either unsorted or a sorted T cell fraction (not recorded which). In DNA form, the CDR3 reads TGTGCCAGTCGGGACAGCCTTTTCCTCGAGCAGTACTTC. This encodes CASRDSLFLEQYF.